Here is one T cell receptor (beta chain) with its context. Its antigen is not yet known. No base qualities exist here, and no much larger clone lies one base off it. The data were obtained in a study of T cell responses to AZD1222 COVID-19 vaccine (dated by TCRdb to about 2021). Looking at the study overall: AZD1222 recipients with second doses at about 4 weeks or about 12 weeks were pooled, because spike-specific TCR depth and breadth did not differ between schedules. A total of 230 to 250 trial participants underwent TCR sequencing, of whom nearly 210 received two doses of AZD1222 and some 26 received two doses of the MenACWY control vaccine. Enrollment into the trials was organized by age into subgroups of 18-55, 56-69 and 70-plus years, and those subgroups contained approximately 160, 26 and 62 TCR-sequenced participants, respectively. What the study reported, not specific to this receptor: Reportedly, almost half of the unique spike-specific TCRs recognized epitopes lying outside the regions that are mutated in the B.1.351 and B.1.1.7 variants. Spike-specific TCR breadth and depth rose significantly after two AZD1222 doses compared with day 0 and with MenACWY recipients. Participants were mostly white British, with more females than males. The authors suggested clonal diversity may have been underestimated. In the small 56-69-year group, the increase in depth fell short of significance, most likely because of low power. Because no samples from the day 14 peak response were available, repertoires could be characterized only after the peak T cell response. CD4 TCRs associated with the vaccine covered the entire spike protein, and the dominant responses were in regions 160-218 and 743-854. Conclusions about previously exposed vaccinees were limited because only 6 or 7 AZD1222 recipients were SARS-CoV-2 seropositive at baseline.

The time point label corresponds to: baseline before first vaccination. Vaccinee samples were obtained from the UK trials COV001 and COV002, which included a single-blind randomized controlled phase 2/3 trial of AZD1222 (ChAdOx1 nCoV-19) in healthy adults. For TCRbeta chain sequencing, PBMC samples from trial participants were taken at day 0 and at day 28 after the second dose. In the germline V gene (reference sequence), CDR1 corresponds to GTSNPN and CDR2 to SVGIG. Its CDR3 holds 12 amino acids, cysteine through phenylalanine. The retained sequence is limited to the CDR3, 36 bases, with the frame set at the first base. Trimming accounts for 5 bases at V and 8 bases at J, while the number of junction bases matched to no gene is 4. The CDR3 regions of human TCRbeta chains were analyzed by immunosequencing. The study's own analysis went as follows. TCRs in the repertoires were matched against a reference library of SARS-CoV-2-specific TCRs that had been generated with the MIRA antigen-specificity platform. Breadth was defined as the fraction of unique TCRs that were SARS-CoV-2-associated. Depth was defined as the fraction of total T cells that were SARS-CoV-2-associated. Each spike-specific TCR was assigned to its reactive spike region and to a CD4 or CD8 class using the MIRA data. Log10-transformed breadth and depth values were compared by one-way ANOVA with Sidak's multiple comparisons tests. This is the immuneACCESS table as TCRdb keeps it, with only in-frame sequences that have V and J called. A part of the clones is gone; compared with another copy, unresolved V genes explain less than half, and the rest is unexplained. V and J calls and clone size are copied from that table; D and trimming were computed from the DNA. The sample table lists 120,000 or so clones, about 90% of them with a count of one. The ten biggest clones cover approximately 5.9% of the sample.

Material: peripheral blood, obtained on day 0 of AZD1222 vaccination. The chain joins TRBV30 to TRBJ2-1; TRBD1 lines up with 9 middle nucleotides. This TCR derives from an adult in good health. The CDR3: CAWGGQGHEQFF. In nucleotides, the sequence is TGTGCCTGGGGGGGACAGGGTCATGAGCAGTTCTTC.